Here is one T cell receptor (beta chain) with its context. The sample originates from a study of blood T cell repertoires in COVID-19. TCRdb keeps only in-frame clones here, not all; method: immunoSEQ multiplex PCR. This sample carries 19,000 or so clones, about 83% of them seen once, and the ten largest clones take 6.5% to 8%. The sequence was obtained from a human donor in a cohort sampled during active COVID-19. Specimen: peripheral blood.

The CDR3 loop is CASSLNTGLPQHF. The CDR3 DNA sequence: TGTGCCAGCAGCTTAAACACAGGGCTGCCCCAGCATTTT. J is TRBJ1-5 and V is TRBV12-3 or TRBV12-4; perhaps TRBD1 as D (6 bases). This CDR3 spans 13 amino acids. The V gene lost 6 bases and the J gene lost 9 bases, with 15 bases spanning the gap.